This T cell receptor beta chain stems from a study of molecular identifiers for immune sequencing clone quantification. Whole-study context: Five aliquots were made in replicates from the RNA of approximately 20,000 or 98,000 naive CD8 cells, and four were sequenced. Regarding the study as a whole: Beyond 20 RNA copies, clones held over 98% of effector molecules, compared with under 1% in naive cells.

From the PCR reads, TCRdb called clonotypes with MiXCR, one entry per CDR3 protein. The sample yields 250,000 to 350,000 distinct CDR3 sequences, 20% to 25% seen once. Naive CD8 T cells underwent sorting with the CD8+CD4-CCR7+CD45RA+ definition. CDR3 length: 16 amino acids. The ends lost 4 bases at V and 4 bases at J; junction bases unmatched: 13. Germline lookup yields CDR1 MNHEY and CDR2 SMNVEV (reference sequence). Of note for this clonotype: What it binds is not known.

Sequencing input: naive CD8+ T cells from blood, with Jurkat cell RNA spiked in. Indicated subset: FACS-sorted CD8+CD4-CCR7+CD45RA+ naive T cells. This clonotype was obtained from a human donor in good health. Some libraries in this study had Jurkat cell RNA spiked in. V gene TRBV27 combines with J gene TRBJ2-7; TRBD1 aligns across 7 bases. The CDR3 protein is CASSYGPPGQQYEQYF. The CDR3 bases are TGTGCCAGCAGTTACGGACCCCCGGGACAGCAGTACGAGCAGTACTTC.